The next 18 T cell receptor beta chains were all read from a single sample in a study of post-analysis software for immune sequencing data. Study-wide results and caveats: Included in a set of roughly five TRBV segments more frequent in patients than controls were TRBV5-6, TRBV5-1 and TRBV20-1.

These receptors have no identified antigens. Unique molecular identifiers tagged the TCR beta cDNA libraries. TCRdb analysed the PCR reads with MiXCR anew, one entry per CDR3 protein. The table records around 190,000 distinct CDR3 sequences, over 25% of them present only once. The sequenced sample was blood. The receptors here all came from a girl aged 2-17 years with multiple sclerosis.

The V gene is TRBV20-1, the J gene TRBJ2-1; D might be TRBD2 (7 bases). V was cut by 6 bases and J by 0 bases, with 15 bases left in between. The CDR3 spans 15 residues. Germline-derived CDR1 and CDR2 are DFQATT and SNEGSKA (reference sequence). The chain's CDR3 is CSAPRGASSYNEQFF. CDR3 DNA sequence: TGCAGTGCCCCCCGGGGGGCGAGCTCCTACAATGAGCAGTTCTTC.

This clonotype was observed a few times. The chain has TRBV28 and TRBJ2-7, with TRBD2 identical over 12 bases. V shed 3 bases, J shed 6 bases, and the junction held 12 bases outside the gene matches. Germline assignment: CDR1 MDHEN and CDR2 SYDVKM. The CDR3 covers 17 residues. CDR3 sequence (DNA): TGTGCCAGCAGTTTGGGCGTGCTAGCGGGAGGGCCGGGCGAGCAGTACTTC. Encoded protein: CASSLGVLAGGPGEQYF.

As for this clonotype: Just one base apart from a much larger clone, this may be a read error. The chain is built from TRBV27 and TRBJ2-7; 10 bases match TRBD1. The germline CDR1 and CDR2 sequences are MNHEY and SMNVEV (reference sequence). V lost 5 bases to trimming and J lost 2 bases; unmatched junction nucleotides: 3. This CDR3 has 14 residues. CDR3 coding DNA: TGTGCCAGCAGTGCCGGGACAGGGGCCTACGAGCAGTACTTC. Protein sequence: CASSAGTGAYEQYF.

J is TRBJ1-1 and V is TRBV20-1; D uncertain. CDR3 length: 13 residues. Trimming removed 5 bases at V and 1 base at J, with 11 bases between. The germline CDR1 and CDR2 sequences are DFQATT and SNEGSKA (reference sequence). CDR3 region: CSAGHSGNTEAFF. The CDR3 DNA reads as TGCAGTGCTGGGCACTCGGGGAACACTGAAGCTTTCTTT.

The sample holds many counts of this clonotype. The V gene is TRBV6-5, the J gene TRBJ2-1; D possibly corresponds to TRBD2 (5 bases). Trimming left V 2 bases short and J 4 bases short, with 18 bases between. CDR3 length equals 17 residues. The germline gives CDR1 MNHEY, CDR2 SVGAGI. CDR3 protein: CASSYAPPSHHYNEQFF. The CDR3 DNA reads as TGTGCCAGCAGTTACGCGCCCCCTAGCCATCATTACAATGAGCAGTTCTTC.

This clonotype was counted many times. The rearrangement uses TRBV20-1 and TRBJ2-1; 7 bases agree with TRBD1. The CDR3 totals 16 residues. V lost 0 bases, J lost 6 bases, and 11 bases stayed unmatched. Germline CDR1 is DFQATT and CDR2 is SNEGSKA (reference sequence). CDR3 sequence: CSARDPRQGDSNEQFF. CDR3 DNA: TGCAGTGCTAGAGATCCCCGACAGGGAGATTCCAATGAGCAGTTCTTC.

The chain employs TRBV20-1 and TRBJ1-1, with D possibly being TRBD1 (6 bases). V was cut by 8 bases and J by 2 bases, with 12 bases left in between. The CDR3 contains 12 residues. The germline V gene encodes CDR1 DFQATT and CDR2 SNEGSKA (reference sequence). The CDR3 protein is CSPGGGNTEAFF. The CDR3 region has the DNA TGCAGTCCCGGAGGGGGTAACACTGAAGCTTTCTTT.

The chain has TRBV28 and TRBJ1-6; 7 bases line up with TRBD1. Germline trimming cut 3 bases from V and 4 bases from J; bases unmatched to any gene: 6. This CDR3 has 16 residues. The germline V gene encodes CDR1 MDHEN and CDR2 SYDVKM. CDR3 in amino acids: CASSFQGESYNSPLHF. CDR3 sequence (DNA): TGTGCCAGCAGTTTTCAGGGGGAGAGTTATAATTCACCCCTCCACTTT.

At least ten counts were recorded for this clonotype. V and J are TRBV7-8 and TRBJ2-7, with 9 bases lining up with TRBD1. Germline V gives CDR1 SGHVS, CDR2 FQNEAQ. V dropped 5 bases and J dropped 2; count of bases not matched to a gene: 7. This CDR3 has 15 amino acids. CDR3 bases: TGTGCCAGCAGCGCGTCCGGGACAGGGCCCTACGAGCAGTACTTC. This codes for CASSASGTGPYEQYF.

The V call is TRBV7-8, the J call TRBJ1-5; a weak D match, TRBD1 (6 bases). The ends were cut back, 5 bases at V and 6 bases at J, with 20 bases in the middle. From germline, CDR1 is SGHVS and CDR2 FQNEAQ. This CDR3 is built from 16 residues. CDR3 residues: CASSPRDKGLGQPQHF. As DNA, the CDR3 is TGTGCCAGCAGCCCCCGGGACAAAGGGCTCGGTCAGCCCCAGCATTTT.

Here the CDR3 reads CASSYTTPRSQEQFF. The CDR3 coding sequence is TGTGCCAGCAGTTACACGACTCCACGCTCTCAGGAGCAGTTCTTC. The V and J genes are TRBV6-5 and TRBJ2-1; unclear D gene. CDR3 size: 15 residues. Germline values: CDR1 MNHEY, CDR2 SVGAGI. The V end lost 2 bases, the J end lost 10 bases, and 18 bases lay between the germline ends.

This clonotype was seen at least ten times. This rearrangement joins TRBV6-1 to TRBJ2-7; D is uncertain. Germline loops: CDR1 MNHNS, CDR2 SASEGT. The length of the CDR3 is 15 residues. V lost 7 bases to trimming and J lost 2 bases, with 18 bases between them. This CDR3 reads CASNENFFGAYEQYF. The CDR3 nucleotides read TGTGCCAGCAACGAAAATTTCTTCGGAGCCTACGAGCAGTACTTC.

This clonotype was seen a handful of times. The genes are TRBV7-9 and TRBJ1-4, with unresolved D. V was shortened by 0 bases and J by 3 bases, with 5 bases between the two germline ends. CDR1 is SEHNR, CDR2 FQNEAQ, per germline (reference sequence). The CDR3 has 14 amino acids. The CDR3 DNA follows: TGTGCCAGCAGCTTAGCTCTACCTAATGAAAAACTGTTTTTT. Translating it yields CASSLALPNEKLFF.

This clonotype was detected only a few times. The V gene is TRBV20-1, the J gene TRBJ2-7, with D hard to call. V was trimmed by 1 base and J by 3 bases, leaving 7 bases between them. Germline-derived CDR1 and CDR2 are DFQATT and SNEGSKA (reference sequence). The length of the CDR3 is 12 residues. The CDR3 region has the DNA TGCAGTGCTAGAGTCAGGCGCTACGAGCAGTACTTC. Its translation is CSARVRRYEQYF.

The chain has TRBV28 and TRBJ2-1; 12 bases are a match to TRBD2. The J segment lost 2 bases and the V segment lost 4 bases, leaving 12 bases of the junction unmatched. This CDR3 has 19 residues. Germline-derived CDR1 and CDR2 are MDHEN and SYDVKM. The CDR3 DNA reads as TGTGCCAGCAGTTCAGGAATCCCGGGACTAGCGGGCACCTACAATGAGCAGTTCTTC. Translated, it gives CASSSGIPGLAGTYNEQFF.

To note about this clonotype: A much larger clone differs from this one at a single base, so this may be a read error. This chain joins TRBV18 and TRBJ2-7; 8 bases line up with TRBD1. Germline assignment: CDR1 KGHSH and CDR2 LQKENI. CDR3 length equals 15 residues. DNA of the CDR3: TGTACCAGCTCACGGTTGGGACAGGCAGAGGGGGAGCAGTACTTC. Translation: CTSSRLGQAEGEQYF.

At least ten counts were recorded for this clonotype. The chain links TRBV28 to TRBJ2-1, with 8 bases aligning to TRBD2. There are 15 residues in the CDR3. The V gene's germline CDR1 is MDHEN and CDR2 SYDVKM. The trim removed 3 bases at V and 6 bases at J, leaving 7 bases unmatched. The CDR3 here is CASSLVGRAGNEQFF. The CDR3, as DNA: TGTGCCAGCAGTTTGGTCGGGAGGGCCGGCAATGAGCAGTTCTTC.

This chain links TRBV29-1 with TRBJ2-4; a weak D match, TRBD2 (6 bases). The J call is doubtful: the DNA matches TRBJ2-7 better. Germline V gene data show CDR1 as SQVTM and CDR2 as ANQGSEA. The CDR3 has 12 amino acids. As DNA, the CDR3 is TGCAGCGTTTTGGAGGGGAAGGGCGAGCAGTACTTC. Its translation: CSVLEGKGEQYF.